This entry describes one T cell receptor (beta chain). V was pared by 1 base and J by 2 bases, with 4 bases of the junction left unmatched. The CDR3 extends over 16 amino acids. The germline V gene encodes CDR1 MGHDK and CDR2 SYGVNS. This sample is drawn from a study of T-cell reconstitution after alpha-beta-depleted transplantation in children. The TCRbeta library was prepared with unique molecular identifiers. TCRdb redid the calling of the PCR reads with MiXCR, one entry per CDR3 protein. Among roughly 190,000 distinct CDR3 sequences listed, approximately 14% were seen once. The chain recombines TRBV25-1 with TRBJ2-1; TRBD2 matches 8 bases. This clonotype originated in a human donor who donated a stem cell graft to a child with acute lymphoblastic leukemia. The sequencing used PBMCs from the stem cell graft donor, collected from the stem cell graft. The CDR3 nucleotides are TGTGCCAGCAGTGAATTCGCGGGAGGAACCTACAATGAGCAGTTCTTC. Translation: CASSEFAGGTYNEQFF. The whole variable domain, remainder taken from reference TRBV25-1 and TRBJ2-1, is EADIYQTPRYLVIGTGKKITLECSQTMGHDKMYWYQQDPGMELHLIHYSYGVNSTEKGDLSSESTVSRIRTEHFPLTLESARPSHTSQYLCASSEFAGGTYNEQFFGPGTRLTVL.